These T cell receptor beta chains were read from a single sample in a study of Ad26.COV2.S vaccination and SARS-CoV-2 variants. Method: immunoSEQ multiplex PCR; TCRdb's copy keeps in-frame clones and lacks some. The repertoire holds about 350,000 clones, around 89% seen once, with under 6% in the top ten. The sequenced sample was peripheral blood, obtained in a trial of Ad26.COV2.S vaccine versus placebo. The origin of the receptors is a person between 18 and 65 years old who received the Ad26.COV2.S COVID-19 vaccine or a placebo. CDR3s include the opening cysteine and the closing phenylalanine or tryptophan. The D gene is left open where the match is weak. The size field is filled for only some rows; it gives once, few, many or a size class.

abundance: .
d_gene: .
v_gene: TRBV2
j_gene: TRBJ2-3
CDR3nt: TGTGCCAGCATCGGGGAATCCACAGATACGCAGTATTTT
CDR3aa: CASIGESTDTQYF

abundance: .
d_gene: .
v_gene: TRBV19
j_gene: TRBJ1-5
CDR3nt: TGTGCCAGTAGTATAGGGTTCGTCAATCAGCCCCAGCATTTT
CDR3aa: CASSIGFVNQPQHF

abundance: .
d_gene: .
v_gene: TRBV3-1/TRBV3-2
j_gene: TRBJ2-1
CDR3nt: TGTGCCAGCAGCCAAGGACAGACGAGACAGAATGAGCAGTTCTTC
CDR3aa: CASSQGQTRQNEQFF

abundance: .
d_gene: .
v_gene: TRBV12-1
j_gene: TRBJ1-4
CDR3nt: TGTGCCAGCAGCTTTAGACAGGGGGCAAAAAATGAAAAACTGTTTTTT
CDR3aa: CASSFRQGAKNEKLFF

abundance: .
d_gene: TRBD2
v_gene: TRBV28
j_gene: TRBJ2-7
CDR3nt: TGTGCCAGCAGGAGAAACGGACTAGCGGGAGGGCCCCACGAGCAGTACTTC
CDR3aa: CASRRNGLAGGPHEQYF

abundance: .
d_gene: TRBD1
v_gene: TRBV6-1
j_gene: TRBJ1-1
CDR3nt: TGTGCCAGCAGTCCCCCCCGGGACAGGGACACTGAAGCTTTCTTT
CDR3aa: CASSPPRDRDTEAFF

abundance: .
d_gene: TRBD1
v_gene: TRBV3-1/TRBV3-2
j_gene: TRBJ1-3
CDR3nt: TGTGCCAGCAGCCAAAACTACAGGGGGCTCGGAAACACCATATATTTT
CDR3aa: CASSQNYRGLGNTIYF

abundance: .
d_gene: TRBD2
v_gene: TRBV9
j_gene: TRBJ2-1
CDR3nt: TGTGCCAGCAGCAAGGGACTAGCGGGAGGGAACAATGAGCAGTTCTTC
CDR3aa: CASSKGLAGGNNEQFF

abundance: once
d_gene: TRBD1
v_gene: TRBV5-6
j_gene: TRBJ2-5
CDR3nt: TGTGCCAGCAGCTTGAGAGGGGGCGTAGAGACCCAGTACTTC
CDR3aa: CASSLRGGVETQYF

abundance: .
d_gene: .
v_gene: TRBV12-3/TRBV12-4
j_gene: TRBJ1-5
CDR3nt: TGTGCCAGCAGTTTCGGCGGCCGGCCCCAGCATTTT
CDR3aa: CASSFGGRPQHF

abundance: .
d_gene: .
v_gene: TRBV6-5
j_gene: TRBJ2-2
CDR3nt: TGTGCCAGCTCTCCCACAGGAGCGAACACCGGGGAGCTGTTTTTT
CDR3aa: CASSPTGANTGELFF

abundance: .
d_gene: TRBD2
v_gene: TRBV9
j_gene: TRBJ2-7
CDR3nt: TGTGCCAGCAGCGTAGGGCTAGCGGGGGGACAATACGAGCAGTACTTC
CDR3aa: CASSVGLAGGQYEQYF

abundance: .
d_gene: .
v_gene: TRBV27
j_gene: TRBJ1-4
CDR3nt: TGTGCCAGCAGTCCAGACAGCGTCAGGAATGAAAAACTGTTTTTT
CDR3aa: CASSPDSVRNEKLFF

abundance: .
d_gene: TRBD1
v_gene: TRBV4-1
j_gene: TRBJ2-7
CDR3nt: TGCGCCAGCAGCCGTAACACAGGGGGTTTGTCCTACGAGCAGTACTTC
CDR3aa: CASSRNTGGLSYEQYF

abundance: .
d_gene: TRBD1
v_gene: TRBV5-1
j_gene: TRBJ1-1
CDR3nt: TGCGCCAGCAGCGGACAGGGAGGGAACACTGAAGCTTTCTTT
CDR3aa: CASSGQGGNTEAFF

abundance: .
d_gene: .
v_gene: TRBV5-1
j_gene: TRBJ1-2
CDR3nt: TGCGCCAGCAGCTTGGGGGGCAGGGAGTATGGCTACACCTTC
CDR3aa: CASSLGGREYGYTF

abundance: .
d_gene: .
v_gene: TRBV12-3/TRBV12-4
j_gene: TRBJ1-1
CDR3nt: TGTGCCAGCAGTTTGAGGGACGACACTGAAGCTTTCTTT
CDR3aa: CASSLRDDTEAFF

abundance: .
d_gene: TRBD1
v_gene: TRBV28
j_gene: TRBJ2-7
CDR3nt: TGTGCCAGCAGTTCGCCCCGGGACAGGGCCTACGAGCAGTACTTC
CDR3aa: CASSSPRDRAYEQYF

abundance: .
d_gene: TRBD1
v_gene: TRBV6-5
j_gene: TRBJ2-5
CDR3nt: TGTGCCAGCAGCGACAGGGGGGGTGAGACCCAGTACTTC
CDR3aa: CASSDRGGETQYF

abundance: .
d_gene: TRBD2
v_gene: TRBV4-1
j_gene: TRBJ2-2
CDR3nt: TGCGCCAGCAGCCAAGATTTTGGACTAGCGGATCCCGGGGCCGGGGAGCTGTTTTTT
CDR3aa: CASSQDFGLADPGAGELFF

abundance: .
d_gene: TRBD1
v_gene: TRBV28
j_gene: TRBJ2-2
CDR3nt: TGTGCCAGCAGTTTTTTGAATCCCGGGACAGGGATCGCCGGGGAGCTGTTTTTT
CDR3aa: CASSFLNPGTGIAGELFF

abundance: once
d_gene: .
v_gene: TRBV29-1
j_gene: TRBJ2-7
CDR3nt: TGCAGCGTTAGGGACGCCCAGCCCTACGAGCAGTACTTC
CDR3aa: CSVRDAQPYEQYF

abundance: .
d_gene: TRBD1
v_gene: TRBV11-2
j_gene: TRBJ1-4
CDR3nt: TGTGCCAGCAGCTCAGGGGGGATGGCTAATGAAAAACTGTTTTTT
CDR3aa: CASSSGGMANEKLFF

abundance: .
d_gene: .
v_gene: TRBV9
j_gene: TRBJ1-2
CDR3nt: TGTGCCAGCAGCGTAGGTACGGGGGCTAACTATGGCTACACCTTC
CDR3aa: CASSVGTGANYGYTF

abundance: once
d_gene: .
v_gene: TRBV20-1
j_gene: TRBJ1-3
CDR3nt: TGCAGTGCTAGTTACAGGACTTCCGGAAACACCATATATTTT
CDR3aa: CSASYRTSGNTIYF

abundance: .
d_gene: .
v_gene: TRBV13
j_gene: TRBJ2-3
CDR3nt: TGTGCCAGCAGCTTAGCCTCCACAGATACGCAGTATTTT
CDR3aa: CASSLASTDTQYF

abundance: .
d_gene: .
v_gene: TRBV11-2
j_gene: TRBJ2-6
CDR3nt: TGTGCCAGCAGCTTAGAGGGGGCTGGGGCCAACGTCCTGACTTTC
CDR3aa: CASSLEGAGANVLTF

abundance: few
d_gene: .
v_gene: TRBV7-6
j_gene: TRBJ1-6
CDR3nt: TGTGCCAGCAGCCGGACGGGTATCGCACAATCTTCACCCCTCCACTTT
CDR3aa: CASSRTGIAQSSPLHF